This is a list of T cell receptor beta chains from one sample in a study of identical twins. TCRdb ran MiXCR on the 5' RACE reads and lists one entry per CDR3 protein. The profile shows about 660,000 distinct CDR3 sequences, about 9.4% of them singletons. In addition, the sample was reused for a study of yellow fever vaccine responses in identical twins.

The sequenced material came from PBMCs. The receptors were sampled from a woman aged 18-29 years in good health. Each CDR3 is given with its conserved first and last residue. Each record gives: J gene, D gene, V gene, CDR3 length, clone size, CDR3 protein, CDR3 DNA. The D gene is left open where the match is weak. Clone size is not always given. Where it is, it says once, few, many or a class for expanded clones.

TRBJ2-7,NA,TRBV2,15,NA,CASSVSVAGPYEQYF,TGTGCCAGCAGTGTATCGGTAGCAGGGCCCTACGAGCAGTACTTC
TRBJ2-1,NA,TRBV7-3,17,few,CASSLVGVRGSYNEQFF,TGTGCCAGCAGCTTAGTCGGGGTACGCGGCTCCTACAATGAGCAGTTCTTC
TRBJ2-3,TRBD2,TRBV30,15,NA,CAWASGTRLTDTQYF,TGTGCCTGGGCTAGCGGAACGCGTCTAACAGATACGCAGTATTTT
TRBJ2-5,NA,TRBV24-1,15,NA,CATSVKGAYQETQYF,TGTGCCACCAGTGTCAAGGGAGCCTACCAAGAGACCCAGTACTTC
TRBJ2-2,NA,TRBV30,12,NA,CAWSRNTGELFF,TGTGCCTGGAGTCGCAACACCGGGGAGCTGTTTTTT
TRBJ2-1,TRBD2,TRBV7-8,16,many,CASSLTSGSRYNEQFF,TGTGCCAGCAGCCTAACTAGCGGGAGTAGGTACAATGAGCAGTTCTTC
TRBJ2-7,NA,TRBV12-3/TRBV12-4,15,NA,CASSPEGGGGYEQYF,TGTGCCAGCAGCCCCGAGGGGGGGGGCGGCTACGAGCAGTACTTC
TRBJ2-5,NA,TRBV20-1,16,few,CSALRTQGGTKETQYF,TGCAGTGCTCTTCGCACGCAGGGTGGGACGAAAGAGACCCAGTACTTC
TRBJ2-7,TRBD1,TRBV7-2,17,few,CASSLAGQGVQPYEQYF,TGTGCCAGCAGCTTAGCGGGACAGGGGGTTCAGCCCTACGAGCAGTACTTC
TRBJ2-7,NA,TRBV29-1,12,NA,CSVREVSYEQYF,TGCAGCGTCAGAGAAGTGTCTTACGAGCAGTACTTC
TRBJ2-7,NA,TRBV5-1,15,few,CASSKETGQRYEQYF,TGCGCCAGCAGCAAGGAAACAGGACAGCGCTACGAGCAGTACTTC
TRBJ2-6,NA,TRBV28,15,NA,CASSLRGGRANVLTF,TGTGCCAGCAGCTTACGTGGGGGCAGGGCCAACGTCCTGACTTTC
TRBJ2-1,NA,TRBV7-8,14,few,CASSSGRGWNEQFF,TGTGCCAGCAGCTCGGGACGAGGATGGAATGAGCAGTTCTTC
TRBJ1-5,NA,TRBV5-1,13,NA,CASSLEGSGPQHF,TGCGCCAGCAGCTTGGAAGGGTCCGGACCCCAGCATTTT
TRBJ1-1,NA,TRBV7-6,12,NA,CASSLEGDKAFF,TGTGCCAGCAGCTTAGAAGGGGATAAAGCTTTCTTT
TRBJ1-2,TRBD1,TRBV20-1,11,many,CSGWTGDGYTF,TGCAGTGGCTGGACAGGGGATGGCTACACCTTC
TRBJ2-7,NA,TRBV7-2,15,NA,CACTPGALSSYEQYF,TGTGCCTGCACCCCTGGGGCGTTAAGCTCCTACGAGCAGTACTTC
TRBJ2-2,TRBD2,TRBV3-1,15,many,CASRAAGVVTGELFF,TGTGCCAGCAGGGCGGCGGGAGTCGTGACCGGGGAGCTGTTTTTT
TRBJ2-1,TRBD1,TRBV6-2/TRBV6-3,15,few,CASSQGQGGGLAQFF,TGTGCCAGCAGTCAAGGACAGGGTGGGGGACTGGCGCAGTTCTTC
TRBJ1-1,NA,TRBV5-1,13,NA,CASSLQTVTEAFF,TGCGCCAGCAGCTTGCAGACAGTCACTGAAGCTTTCTTT
TRBJ2-5,TRBD1,TRBV6-6,13,many,CASRTGQGETQYF,TGTGCCAGCAGGACGGGACAGGGAGAGACCCAGTACTTC
TRBJ2-5,NA,TRBV20-1,13,few,CSAAELGLKTQYF,TGCAGTGCTGCAGAACTAGGGCTCAAGACCCAGTACTTC
TRBJ2-1,NA,TRBV6-2/TRBV6-3,16,few,CASSYGGANSYNEQFF,TGTGCCAGCAGTTACGGAGGGGCGAACTCTTACAATGAGCAGTTCTTC
TRBJ2-7,TRBD1,TRBV10-3,13,many,CAIGGQAAYEQYF,TGTGCCATCGGGGGACAGGCCGCCTACGAGCAGTACTTC
TRBJ2-1,TRBD1,TRBV7-9,16,NA,CASSLSLTGEVDEQFF,TGTGCCAGCAGCTTATCGTTGACAGGGGAGGTAGATGAGCAGTTCTTC
TRBJ2-7,TRBD2,TRBV27,14,NA,CASIPGGGKYEQYF,TGTGCCAGCATCCCCGGGGGGGGAAAGTACGAGCAGTACTTC
TRBJ2-3,NA,TRBV28,13,few,CASSFGVSDTQYF,TGTGCCAGCAGTTTTGGGGTTTCAGATACGCAGTATTTT
TRBJ2-7,NA,TRBV7-8,13,many,CASSFLGLGEQYF,TGTGCCAGCAGCTTTTTAGGTTTGGGGGAGCAGTACTTC
TRBJ1-2,NA,TRBV27,18,few,CASSLANPLRTGHYGYTF,TGTGCCAGCAGTTTAGCGAACCCACTTCGTACAGGGCACTATGGCTACACCTTC
TRBJ2-1,NA,TRBV11-2,14,NA,CASSDSLSYNEQFF,TGTGCCAGCAGCGACAGCCTCTCCTACAATGAGCAGTTCTTC
TRBJ1-4,NA,TRBV4-2,18,NA,CASIVDIPSPATNEKLFF,TGTGCCAGCATCGTCGACATCCCTTCTCCTGCAACTAATGAAAAACTGTTTTTT
TRBJ2-5,TRBD2,TRBV20-1,24,NA,CSARDKGRFSSLAGGPGRVETQYF,TGCAGTGCTAGAGATAAGGGGCGGTTTAGTTCACTAGCGGGAGGGCCGGGGCGAGTAGAGACCCAGTACTTC
TRBJ2-3,TRBD2,TRBV28,17,NA,CASSSTSGGPLRDTQYF,TGTGCCAGCAGTTCGACTAGCGGGGGGCCTCTACGAGATACGCAGTATTTT
TRBJ2-3,NA,TRBV15,14,many,CATSRPDGTDTQYF,TGTGCCACCAGCAGACCAGACGGCACAGATACGCAGTATTTT
TRBJ2-7,TRBD2,TRBV6-2/TRBV6-3,14,NA,CARSYAGVPYEQYF,TGTGCCAGGAGTTACGCGGGGGTACCCTACGAGCAGTACTTC
TRBJ2-5,NA,TRBV12-3/TRBV12-4,15,NA,CASSLIRGSQETQYF,TGTGCCAGCAGTTTAATTAGGGGGAGCCAAGAGACCCAGTACTTC
TRBJ2-5,NA,TRBV6-1,14,NA,CASRDVRTRETQYF,TGTGCCAGCAGAGATGTCCGGACCCGAGAGACCCAGTACTTC
TRBJ2-1,NA,TRBV29-1,14,many,CSVVDRPLGNEQFF,TGCAGCGTGGTCGACAGGCCTCTGGGTAATGAGCAGTTCTTC
TRBJ2-2,NA,TRBV24-1,12,few,CATSDLVGELFF,TGTGCCACCAGTGATTTGGTCGGGGAGCTGTTTTTT
TRBJ2-7,NA,TRBV10-3,13,NA,CAFRPVSSYEQYF,TGTGCCTTTCGTCCAGTTAGCTCCTACGAGCAGTACTTC
TRBJ1-6,NA,TRBV7-2,14,few,CASSEAGRGSPLHF,TGTGCCAGCAGCGAAGCAGGGAGGGGATCACCCCTCCACTTT
TRBJ1-2,NA,TRBV10-3,15,few,CAISEPGDGNYGYTF,TGTGCCATCAGTGAGCCGGGGGACGGTAACTATGGCTACACCTTC
TRBJ2-1,TRBD2,TRBV6-2/TRBV6-3,17,few,CASSYSFGTSSYNEQFF,TGTGCCAGCAGTTACTCTTTTGGGACTAGCTCCTACAATGAGCAGTTCTTC
TRBJ2-1,NA,TRBV6-2/TRBV6-3,12,NA,CASGTVYNEQFF,TGTGCCAGCGGAACAGTATACAATGAGCAGTTCTTC
TRBJ2-3,NA,TRBV7-3,16,NA,CASSSGHNGGPDTQYF,TGTGCCAGCAGCTCGGGACACAACGGCGGGCCAGATACGCAGTATTTT
TRBJ2-3,TRBD2,TRBV20-1,13,few,CSALDSGGDTQYF,TGCAGTGCTCTCGATAGCGGGGGAGATACGCAGTATTTT
TRBJ2-1,NA,TRBV12-3/TRBV12-4,14,few,CASSFTGEGNEQFF,TGTGCCAGCAGTTTTACGGGAGAGGGAAATGAGCAGTTCTTC
TRBJ2-3,NA,TRBV6-1,13,many,CASRQGGADTQYF,TGTGCCAGCAGACAGGGAGGAGCAGATACGCAGTATTTT
TRBJ2-3,NA,TRBV11-2,12,NA,CASRSTTDTQYF,TGTGCCAGCAGATCCACCACAGATACGCAGTATTTT
TRBJ1-5,NA,TRBV20-1,15,few,CSARGSPQTNQPQHF,TGCAGTGCTAGAGGCAGTCCTCAAACCAATCAGCCCCAGCATTTT
TRBJ2-2,TRBD2,TRBV12-3/TRBV12-4,20,many,CASSSRTGLAGGPGTGELFF,TGTGCCAGCAGCTCCAGGACAGGGTTAGCGGGGGGGCCTGGCACCGGGGAGCTGTTTTTT
TRBJ2-5,TRBD2,TRBV20-1,23,few,CSARDLLGHPTGTSGRAFETQYF,TGCAGTGCTAGAGATTTGCTGGGACACCCAACCGGGACTAGCGGGAGGGCCTTTGAGACCCAGTACTTC